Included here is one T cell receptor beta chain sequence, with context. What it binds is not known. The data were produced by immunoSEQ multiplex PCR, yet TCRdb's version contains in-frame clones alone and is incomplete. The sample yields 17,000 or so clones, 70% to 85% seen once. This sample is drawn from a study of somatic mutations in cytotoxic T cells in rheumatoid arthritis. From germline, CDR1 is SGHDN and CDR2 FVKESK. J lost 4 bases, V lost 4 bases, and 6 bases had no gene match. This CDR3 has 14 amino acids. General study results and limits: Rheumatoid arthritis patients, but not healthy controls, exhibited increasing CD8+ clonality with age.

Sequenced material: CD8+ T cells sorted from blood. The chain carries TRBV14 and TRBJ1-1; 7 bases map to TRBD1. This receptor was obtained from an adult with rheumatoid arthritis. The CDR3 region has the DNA TGTGCCAGCAGCCGACAGGGAATGGGCACTGAAGCTTTCTTT. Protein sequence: CASSRQGMGTEAFF.